This is a list of T cell receptor beta chains from one sample in a study of blood T cell repertoires in COVID-19. Sequencing was performed with immunoSEQ multiplex PCR; in TCRdb, only in-frame clones are kept and a portion is missing. The sample shows roughly 250,000 clones, around 89% of them seen only once. Input material: peripheral blood. All receptors come from a man younger than 45 with acute or convalescent COVID-19. CDR3s include the opening cysteine and the closing phenylalanine or tryptophan. Each record gives: V gene, CDR3 protein.

>TRBV28
CAAGTYGYTF
>TRBV6-1
CASSEVPLRDYGYTF
>TRBV10-2
CASREGLGPYEQYF
>TRBV9
CASSVGQGNEKLFF
>TRBV28
CASSLEQGNYGYTF
>TRBV6-1
CASSEAVGQGGETQYF
>TRBV28
CASKAGFHGYTF
>TRBV15
CATSKRDRGKNIQYF
>TRBV28
CASSTFGQGYGYTF
>TRBV6-5
CASRGGRSSGNTIYF
>TRBV2
CASSPHRDREFNQPQHF
>TRBV7-8
CASSLLRAEAFF
>TRBV6-5
CASSYKDRETQYF
>TRBV30
CAWDTAQDSRSYNEQFF
>TRBV21-1
CASSNFRREGSGRGGYEQYF
>TRBV2
CASGDRGTHEKLFF
>TRBV6-5
CASSYQQLNTEAFF
>TRBV12-5
CASGLVRNGQPQHF
>TRBV6-2/TRBV6-3
CASSRLAQSSYEQYF